This T cell receptor (beta chain) was profiled in a study of T cell responses to AZD1222 COVID-19 vaccine. Study findings and constraints: Clonal diversity was possibly underestimated, and white British individuals and females predominated among donors. Repertoires were obtained only post-peak T cell response.

Data came from immunoSEQ multiplex PCR; TCRdb stores just in-frame clones and leaves some out. The repertoire holds roughly 110,000 clones, roughly four fifths seen once, with approximately 9.4% in the top ten. The CDR3 totals 16 residues. Trimming removed 6 bases from V and 1 base from J, with 15 bases in between. Germline CDR1 and CDR2: MNHNY and SVGAGI (reference sequence). This clone showed up just a few times. Its antigen is currently unknown. This clonotype was sampled from an adult in good health. The sample was peripheral blood, taken on day 0 of AZD1222 vaccination. The rearrangement links TRBV6-6 to TRBJ2-2; D remains ambiguous. The CDR3 region has the DNA TGTGCCAGCAGCCCTAGGGCCAAACAGAACACCGGGGAGCTGTTTTTT. This encodes CASSPRAKQNTGELFF.